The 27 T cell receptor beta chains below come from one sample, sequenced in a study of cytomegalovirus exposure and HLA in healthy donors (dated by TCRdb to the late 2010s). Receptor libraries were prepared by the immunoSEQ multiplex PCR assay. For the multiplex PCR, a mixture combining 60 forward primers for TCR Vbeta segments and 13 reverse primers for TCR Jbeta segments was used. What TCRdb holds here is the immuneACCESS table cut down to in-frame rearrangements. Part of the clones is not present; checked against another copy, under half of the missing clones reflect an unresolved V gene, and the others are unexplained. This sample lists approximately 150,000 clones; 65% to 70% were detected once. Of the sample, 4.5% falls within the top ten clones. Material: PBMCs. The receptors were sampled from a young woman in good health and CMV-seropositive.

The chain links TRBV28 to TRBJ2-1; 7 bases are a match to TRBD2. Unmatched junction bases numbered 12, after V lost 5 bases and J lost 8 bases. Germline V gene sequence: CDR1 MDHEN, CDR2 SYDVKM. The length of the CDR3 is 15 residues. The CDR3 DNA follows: TGTGCCAGCAGTCCACCTCAATTTAGCGGGCATGAGCAGTTCTTC. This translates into CASSPPQFSGHEQFF.

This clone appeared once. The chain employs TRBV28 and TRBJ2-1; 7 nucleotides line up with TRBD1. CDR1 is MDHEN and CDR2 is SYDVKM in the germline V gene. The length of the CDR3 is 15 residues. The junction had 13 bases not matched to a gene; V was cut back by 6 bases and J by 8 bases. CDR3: CASSLGQVLFDEQFF. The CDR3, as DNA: TGTGCCAGCAGCCTCGGACAGGTATTATTTGATGAGCAGTTCTTC.

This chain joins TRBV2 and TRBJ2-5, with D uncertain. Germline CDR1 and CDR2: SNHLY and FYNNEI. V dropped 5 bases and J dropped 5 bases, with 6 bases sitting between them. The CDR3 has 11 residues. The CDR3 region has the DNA TGTGCCAGCAGTAACTGGGAGACCCAGTACTTC. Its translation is CASSNWETQYF.

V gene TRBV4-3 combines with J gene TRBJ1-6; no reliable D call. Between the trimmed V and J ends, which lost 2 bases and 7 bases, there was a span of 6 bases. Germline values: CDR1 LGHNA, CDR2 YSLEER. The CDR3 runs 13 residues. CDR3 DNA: TGCGCCAGCAGCCAAATCAGGAATTCACCCCTCCACTTT. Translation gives CASSQIRNSPLHF.

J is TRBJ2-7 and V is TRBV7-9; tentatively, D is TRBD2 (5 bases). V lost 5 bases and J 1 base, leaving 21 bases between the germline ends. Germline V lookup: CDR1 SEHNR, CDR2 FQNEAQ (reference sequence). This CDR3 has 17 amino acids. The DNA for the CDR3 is TGTGCCAGCAGCAACCGTCGGGGTGGGAGTTCATCCTACGAGCAGTACTTC. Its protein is CASSNRRGGSSSYEQYF.

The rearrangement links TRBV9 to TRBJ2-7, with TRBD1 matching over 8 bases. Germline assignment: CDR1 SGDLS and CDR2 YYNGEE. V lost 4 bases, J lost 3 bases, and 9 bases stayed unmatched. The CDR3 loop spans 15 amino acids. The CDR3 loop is CASSSRQGSHYEQYF. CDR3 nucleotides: TGTGCCAGCAGCTCCCGACAGGGGTCCCACTACGAGCAGTACTTC.

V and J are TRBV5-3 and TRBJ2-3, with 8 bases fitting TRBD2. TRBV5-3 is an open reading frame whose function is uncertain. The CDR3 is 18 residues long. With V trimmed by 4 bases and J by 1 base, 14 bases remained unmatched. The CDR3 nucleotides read TGTGCCAGAAGCCCCAAGCCTCCGGGAGGGCCAGGCACAGATACGCAGTATTTT. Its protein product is CARSPKPPGGPGTDTQYF.

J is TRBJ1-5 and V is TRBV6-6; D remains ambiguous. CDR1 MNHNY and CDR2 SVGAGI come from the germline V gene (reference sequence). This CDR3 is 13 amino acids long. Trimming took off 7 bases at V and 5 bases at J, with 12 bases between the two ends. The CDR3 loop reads CASTPVTDQPQHF. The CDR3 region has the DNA TGTGCCAGCACCCCAGTCACCGATCAGCCCCAGCATTTT.

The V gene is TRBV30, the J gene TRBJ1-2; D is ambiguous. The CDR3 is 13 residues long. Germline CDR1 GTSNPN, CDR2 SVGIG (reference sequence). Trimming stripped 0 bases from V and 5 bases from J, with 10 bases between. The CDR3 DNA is TGTGCCTGGAGTGTACTATTCGCTTATGGCTACACCTTC. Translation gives CAWSVLFAYGYTF.

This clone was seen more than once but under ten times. For the CDR3, the DNA is TGTGCCAGCAGCGGGGGGAACCTACAGGGGGATGGAAACACCATATATTTT. Translated: CASSGGNLQGDGNTIYF. The J gene is TRBJ1-3, the V gene TRBV9; 8 bases are shared with TRBD1. V trimming: 3 bases; J trimming: 3 bases; junction bases outside the gene matches: 11. This CDR3 is built from 17 residues. Germline V gene sequence: CDR1 SGDLS, CDR2 YYNGEE. Full variable domain (remainder filled in from reference TRBV9 and TRBJ1-3): DSGVTQTPKHLITATGQRVTLRCSPRSGDLSVYWYQQSLDQGLQFLIQYYNGEERAKGNILERFSAQQFPDLHSELNLSSLELGDSALYFCASSGGNLQGDGNTIYFGEGSWLTVV.

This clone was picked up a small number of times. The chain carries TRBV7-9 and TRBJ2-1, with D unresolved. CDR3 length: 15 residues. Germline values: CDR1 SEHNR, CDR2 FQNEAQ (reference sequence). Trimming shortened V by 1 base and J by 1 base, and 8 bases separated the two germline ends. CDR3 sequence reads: CASSLVSGSYNEQFF. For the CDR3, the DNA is TGTGCCAGCAGCTTAGTTTCCGGGTCCTACAATGAGCAGTTCTTC.

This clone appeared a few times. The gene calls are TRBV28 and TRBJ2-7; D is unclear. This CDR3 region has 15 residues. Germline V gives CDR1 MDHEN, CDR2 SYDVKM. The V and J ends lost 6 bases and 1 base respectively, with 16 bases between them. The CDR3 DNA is TGTGCCAGCAGCCTCGGTACGTCCGGGTCCTACGAGCAGTACTTC. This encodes CASSLGTSGSYEQYF.

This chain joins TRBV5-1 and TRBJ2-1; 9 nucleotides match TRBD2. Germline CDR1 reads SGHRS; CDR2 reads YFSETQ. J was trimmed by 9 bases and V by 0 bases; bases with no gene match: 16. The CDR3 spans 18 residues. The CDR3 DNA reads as TGCGCCAGCAGCTTGGTAGGGGGTAGCGGGGGAGCATCGGGTGAGCAGTTCTTC. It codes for CASSLVGGSGGASGEQFF. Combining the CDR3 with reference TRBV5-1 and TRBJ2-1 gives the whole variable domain KAGVTQTPRYLIKTRGQQVTLSCSPISGHRSVSWYQQTPGQGLQFLFEYFSETQRNKGNFPGRFSGRQFSNSRSEMNVSTLELGDSALYLCASSLVGGSGGASGEQFFGPGTRLTVL.

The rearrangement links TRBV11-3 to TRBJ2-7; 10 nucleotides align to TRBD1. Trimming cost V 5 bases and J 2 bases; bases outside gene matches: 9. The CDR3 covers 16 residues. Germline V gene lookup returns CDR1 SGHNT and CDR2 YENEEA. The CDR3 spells CASSPGQGGITYEQYF. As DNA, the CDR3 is TGTGCCAGCAGCCCAGGACAGGGGGGAATAACCTACGAGCAGTACTTC.

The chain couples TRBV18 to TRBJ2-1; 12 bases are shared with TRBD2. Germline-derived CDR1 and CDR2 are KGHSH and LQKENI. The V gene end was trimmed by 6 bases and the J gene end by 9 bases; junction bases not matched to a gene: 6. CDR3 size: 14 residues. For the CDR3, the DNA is TGTGCCAGCTCGACGACTAGCGGGAGTAGTGAGCAGTTCTTC. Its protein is CASSTTSGSSEQFF.

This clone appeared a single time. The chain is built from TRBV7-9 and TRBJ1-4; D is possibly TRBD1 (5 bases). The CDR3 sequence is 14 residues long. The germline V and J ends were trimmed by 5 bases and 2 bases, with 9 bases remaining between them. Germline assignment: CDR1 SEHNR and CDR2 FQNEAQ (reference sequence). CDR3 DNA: TGTGCCAGCAGCAAAAGGGGTACTAATGAAAAACTGTTTTTT. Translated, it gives CASSKRGTNEKLFF.

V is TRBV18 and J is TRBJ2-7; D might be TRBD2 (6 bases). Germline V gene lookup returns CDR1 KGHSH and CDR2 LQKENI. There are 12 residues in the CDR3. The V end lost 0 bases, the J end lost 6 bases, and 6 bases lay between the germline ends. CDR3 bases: TGTGCCAGCTCACCACCGGGGGGCGAGCAGTACTTC. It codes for CASSPPGGEQYF.

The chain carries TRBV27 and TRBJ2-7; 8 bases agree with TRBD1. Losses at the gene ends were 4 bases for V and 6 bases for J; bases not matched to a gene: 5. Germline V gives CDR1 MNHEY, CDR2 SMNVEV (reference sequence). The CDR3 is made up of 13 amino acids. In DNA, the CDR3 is TGTGCCAGCAGTTCCGGACAGGGACTCGAGCAGTACTTC. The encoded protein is CASSSGQGLEQYF.

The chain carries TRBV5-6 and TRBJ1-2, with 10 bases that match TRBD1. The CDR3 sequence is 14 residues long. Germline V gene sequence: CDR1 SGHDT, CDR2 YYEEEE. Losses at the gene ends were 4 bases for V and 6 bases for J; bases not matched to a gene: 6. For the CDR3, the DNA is TGTGCCAGCAGCGTGGACAGGGGGATCGATGGCTACACCTTC. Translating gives CASSVDRGIDGYTF.

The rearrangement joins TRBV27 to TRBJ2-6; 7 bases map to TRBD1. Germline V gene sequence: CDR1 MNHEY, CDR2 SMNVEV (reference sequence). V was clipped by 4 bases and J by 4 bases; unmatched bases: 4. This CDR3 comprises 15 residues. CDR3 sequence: CASSSTGSGANVLTF. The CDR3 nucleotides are TGTGCCAGCAGTTCGACAGGGTCAGGGGCCAACGTCCTGACTTTC.

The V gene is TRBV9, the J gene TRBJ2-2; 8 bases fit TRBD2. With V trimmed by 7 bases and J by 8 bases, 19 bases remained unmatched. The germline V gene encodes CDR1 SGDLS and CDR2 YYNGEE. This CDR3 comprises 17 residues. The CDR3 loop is CASLPGVGGGSRGELFF. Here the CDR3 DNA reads TGTGCCAGCCTCCCCGGGGTCGGCGGGGGGTCGAGGGGGGAGCTGTTTTTT.

The CDR3 protein is CAWRGNTEAFF. In nucleotides, the CDR3 is TGTGCCTGGCGGGGGAACACTGAAGCTTTCTTT. V gene TRBV30 combines with J gene TRBJ1-1; no firm D call. The length of the CDR3 is 11 residues. Looked up from germline, CDR1 is GTSNPN and CDR2 is SVGIG (reference sequence). Deletions cut 5 bases from V and 1 base from J, with 5 bases between.

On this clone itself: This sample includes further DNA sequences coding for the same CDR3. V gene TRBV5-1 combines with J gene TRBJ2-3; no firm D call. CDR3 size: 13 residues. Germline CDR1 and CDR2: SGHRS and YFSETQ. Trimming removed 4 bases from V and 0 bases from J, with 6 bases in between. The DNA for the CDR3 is TGCGCCAGCAGCAGCCCTAGCACAGATACGCAGTATTTT. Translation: CASSSPSTDTQYF.

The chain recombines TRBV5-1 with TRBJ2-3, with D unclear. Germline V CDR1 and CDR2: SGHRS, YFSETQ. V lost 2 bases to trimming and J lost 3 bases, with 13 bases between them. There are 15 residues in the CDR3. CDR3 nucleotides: TGCGCCAGCAGCTTATTCCGCGGCGCAACAGATACGCAGTATTTT. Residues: CASSLFRGATDTQYF.

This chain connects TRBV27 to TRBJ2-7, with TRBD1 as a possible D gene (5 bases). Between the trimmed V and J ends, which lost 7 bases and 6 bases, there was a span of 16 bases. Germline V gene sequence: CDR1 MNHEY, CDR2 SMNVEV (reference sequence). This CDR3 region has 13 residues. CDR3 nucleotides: TGTGCCAGCAAAAGGGGCCCCCTAAGCGAGCAGTACTTC. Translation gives CASKRGPLSEQYF.

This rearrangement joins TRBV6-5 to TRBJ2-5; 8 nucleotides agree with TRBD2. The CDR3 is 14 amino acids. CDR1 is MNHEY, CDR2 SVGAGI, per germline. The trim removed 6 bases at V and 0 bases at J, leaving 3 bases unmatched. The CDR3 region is CASSGGANQETQYF. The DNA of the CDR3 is TGTGCCAGCAGCGGGGGGGCGAACCAAGAGACCCAGTACTTC.

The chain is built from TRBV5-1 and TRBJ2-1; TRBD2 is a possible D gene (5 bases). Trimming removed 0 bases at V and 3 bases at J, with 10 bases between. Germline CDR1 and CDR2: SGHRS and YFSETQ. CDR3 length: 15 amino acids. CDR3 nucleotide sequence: TGCGCCAGCAGCTTGGCCACTAGTAGCTACAATGAGCAGTTCTTC. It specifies CASSLATSSYNEQFF.